This T cell receptor beta chain was profiled in a study of OX40 agonist ivuxolimab in advanced cancers. Study-wide results and caveats: Among patients with partial responses at 0.1-3.0 mg/kg, clonal expansion was among the lowest.

Autoimmune disease history or systemic immunosuppression disqualified patients. Produced via immunoSEQ multiplex PCR; TCRdb's table is partial and in-frame only. This sample has some 64,000 clones, with roughly four fifths found just once. About this clone: The antigen is unknown. One junction end disagrees with the germline gene, perhaps due to a read error.

The origin of this receptor is an adult with an advanced solid tumor such as melanoma, head and neck, liver or kidney cancer. Sequenced here: CD4+ or CD8+ T cells sorted from blood, sampled in a trial of the OX40 agonist ivuxolimab.

CDR3 in amino acids: CASSERQGDFSF. The CDR3 DNA reads TGCGCCAGCAGTGAGAGGCAGGGAGATTTTTCCTTC. This sequence joins TRBV10-2 and TRBJ1-2; weak D call: TRBD1 (5 bases). Germline values: CDR1 WSHSY, CDR2 SAAADI. This CDR3 is built from 12 residues.